This record covers a single TCR beta chain. The V end was cut by 4 bases, the J end by 5 bases, with 12 bases between. The CDR3 totals 14 residues. Germline CDR1 reads SGHNT; CDR2 reads YYREEE (reference sequence). Method: immunoSEQ multiplex PCR; TCRdb's copy keeps in-frame clones and lacks some. The sample comprises more than 2,000,000 clones, 90% to 95% of which are singletons, and 0.3% to 0.4% rests with the top ten. The data stem from a study of shared clonotypes between healthy human individuals. The chain recombines TRBV5-4 with TRBJ2-2; D not certain. The receptor comes from a man aged 18 to 30 in good health. Some clones in this sample may be carry-over from other donors' samples. Material: naive CD4+ T cells from PBMCs. Specified subset: CD45RA+ positively selected. The CDR3 nucleotides read TGTGCCAGCAGCCAAGGCGGTTTTACCGGGGAGCTGTTTTTT. It translates to CASSQGGFTGELFF.